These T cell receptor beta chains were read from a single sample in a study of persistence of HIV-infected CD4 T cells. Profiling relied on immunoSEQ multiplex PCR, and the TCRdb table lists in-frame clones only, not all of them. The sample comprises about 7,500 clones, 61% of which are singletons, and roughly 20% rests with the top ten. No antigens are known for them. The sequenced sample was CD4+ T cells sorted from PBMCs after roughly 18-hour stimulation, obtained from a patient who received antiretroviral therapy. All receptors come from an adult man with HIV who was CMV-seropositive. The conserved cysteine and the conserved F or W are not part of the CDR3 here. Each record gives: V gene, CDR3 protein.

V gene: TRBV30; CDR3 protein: AWRDGPNQPQH
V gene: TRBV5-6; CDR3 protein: ASSTGTPGGYT
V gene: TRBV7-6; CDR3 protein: ASSSLTGGGSPLH
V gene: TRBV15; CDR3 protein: ATSRGNTPGGLETQY
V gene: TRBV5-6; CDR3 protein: ASGTSGTDTQY
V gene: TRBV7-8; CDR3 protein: ASSLGDSLDEQY
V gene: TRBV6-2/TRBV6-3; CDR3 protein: ASSYSGGGRNEQF
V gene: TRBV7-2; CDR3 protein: ASNPPGSNYGYT
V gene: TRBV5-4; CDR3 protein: ASSLDRGPYEQY
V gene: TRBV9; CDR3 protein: ASSLSRGETQY